This record concerns one T cell receptor (beta chain) sequence. The target antigen is unknown. The data derive from a study of shared clonotypes between healthy human individuals. V dropped 3 bases and J dropped 6 bases, with 21 bases sitting between them. This CDR3 is built from 17 residues. Germline CDR1 reads MGHRA; CDR2 reads YSYEKL. Profiling relied on immunoSEQ multiplex PCR, and the TCRdb table lists in-frame clones only, not all of them. The data show 550,000 to 800,000 clones, with approximately 79% seen just once and approximately 1.6% held by the top ten. Regarding the study as a whole: Clonotypes not shared had lower generation probabilities than those common to all four donors. Despite large depth, sorted-subset datasets appeared incompletely sequenced. Around 5% was the fraction of naive CD4 clonotypes found shared across several donors. What limited the represented genetic and exposure-history diversity was the small number of donors.

Sequencing was carried out using memory CD4+ T cells sorted from blood. Documented subset: CD45RA-negative fraction. V usage is TRBV4-1 and J usage is TRBJ2-1, with D possibly called TRBD1 or TRBD2 (5 bases each). This sequence was found in a woman younger than 45 in good health. The CDR3 loop reads CASSQLWDVGIVNEQFF. The CDR3 bases are TGCGCCAGCAGCCAGTTGTGGGACGTAGGAATTGTCAATGAGCAGTTCTTC.